This T cell receptor beta chain was identified in a study of beta chain features in type 1 diabetes. As to this clone: Its matching antigen is unknown.

Sequenced material consisted of expressed TCRB transcripts (all of the isolated RNA was reverse transcribed). Some clones are missing from TCRdb's copy, which holds only in-frame ones; the method was immunoSEQ multiplex PCR. This table has approximately 250,000 clones, around 24% appearing once. CDR3 length: 16 residues. Germline V gene sequence: CDR1 SGHDN, CDR2 FVKESK. J gave up 3 bases and V 1 base, and 7 bases lay outside the gene matches. Study observations and caveats: TCRB CDR3 length was moderately but significantly reduced in all four CD4+ subsets of Type 1 diabetes patients. For patients and controls alike, PCR might favor shorter templates to the same degree. VDJ junctions from type 1 diabetes patients carried fewer insertions and larger deletions. In these data, an HLA type influence on TCRB rearrangement remained unresolved.

It was via CD45RO/CCR7/CD25/CD127/CD95/CD27 that CD4+ naive, central memory, regulatory and stem cell-like memory cells were sorted. This sequence joins TRBV14 and TRBJ2-7; TRBD2 agrees at 9 bases. Sequencing was carried out using naive CD4+ T cells from blood. The sequence derives from a woman aged 25 to 45 with type 1 diabetes. CDR3 in DNA: TGTGCCAGCAGCCAAGGTTCTGCGGGAGGGCTCTACGAGCAGTACTTC. The encoded protein is CASSQGSAGGLYEQYF. The complete variable domain, with remaining parts taken from reference TRBV14 and TRBJ2-7, reads EAGVTQFPSHSVIEKGQTVTLRCDPISGHDNLYWYRRVMGKEIKFLLHFVKESKQDESGMPNNRFLAERTGGTYSTLKVQPAELEDSGVYFCASSQGSAGGLYEQYFGPGTRLTVT.